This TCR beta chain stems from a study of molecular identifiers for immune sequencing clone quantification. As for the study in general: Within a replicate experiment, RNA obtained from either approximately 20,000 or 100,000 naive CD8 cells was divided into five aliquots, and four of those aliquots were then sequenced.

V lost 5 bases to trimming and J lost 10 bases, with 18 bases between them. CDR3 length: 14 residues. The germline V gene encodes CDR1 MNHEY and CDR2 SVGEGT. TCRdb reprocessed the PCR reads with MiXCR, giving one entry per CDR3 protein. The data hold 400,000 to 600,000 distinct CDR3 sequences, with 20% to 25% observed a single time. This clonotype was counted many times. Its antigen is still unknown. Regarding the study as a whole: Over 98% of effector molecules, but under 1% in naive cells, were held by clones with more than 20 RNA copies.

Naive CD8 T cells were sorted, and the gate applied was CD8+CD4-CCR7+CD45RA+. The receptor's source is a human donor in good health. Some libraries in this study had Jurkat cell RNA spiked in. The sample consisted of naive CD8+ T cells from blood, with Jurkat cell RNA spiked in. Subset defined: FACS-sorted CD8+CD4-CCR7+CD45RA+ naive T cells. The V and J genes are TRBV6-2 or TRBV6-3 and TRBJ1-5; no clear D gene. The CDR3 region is CASSPISGAFPQHF. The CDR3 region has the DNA TGTGCCAGCAGTCCCATCTCAGGCGCCTTTCCCCAGCATTTT.